The 22 T cell receptor beta chains listed next were all sequenced from one sample in a study of cytomegalovirus exposure and HLA in healthy donors. PCR employed 60 Vbeta and 13 Jbeta primers. Sequencing used immunoSEQ multiplex PCR; TCRdb keeps in-frame clones, though not all of them. This table lists around 48,000 clones. Sequencing was performed on PBMCs. These receptors all come from a female donor in good health and CMV-seronegative.

Notes on this clone: The missing conserved phenylalanine or tryptophan at the end of this CDR3 makes a read error likely. The rearrangement uses TRBV6-5 and TRBJ1-1; D perhaps matches TRBD1 (5 bases). V dropped 2 bases and J dropped 1 base, with 11 bases sitting between them. The CDR3 is 15 amino acids. Germline CDR1 is MNHEY and CDR2 is SVGAGI. The CDR3 DNA sequence: TGTGCCAGCAGTTACGGGAGGGGCCGGAACACTGAAGCTTTCTCT. Protein sequence: CASSYGRGRNTEAFS.

V usage is TRBV5-1 and J usage is TRBJ1-4, with D perhaps matching TRBD1 (6 bases). Germline CDR1 SGHRS, CDR2 YFSETQ. This CDR3 is built from 15 residues. Between the trimmed V and J ends, which lost 3 bases and 3 bases, there was a span of 12 bases. CDR3 loop: CASSSTGIANEKLFF. CDR3 sequence (DNA): TGCGCCAGCAGCTCCACAGGGATAGCTAATGAAAAACTGTTTTTT. The variable domain in full, completed from reference TRBV5-1 and TRBJ1-4, reads KAGVTQTPRYLIKTRGQQVTLSCSPISGHRSVSWYQQTPGQGLQFLFEYFSETQRNKGNFPGRFSGRQFSNSRSEMNVSTLELGDSALYLCASSSTGIANEKLFFGSGTQLSVL.

The rearrangement joins TRBV9 to TRBJ2-1; 12 nucleotides agree with TRBD2. Trimming at V came to 4 bases and at J to 5 bases, leaving 4 bases not matched to a gene. Germline V gene lookup returns CDR1 SGDLS and CDR2 YYNGEE. The CDR3 runs 15 residues. CDR3 nucleotide sequence: TGTGCCAGCAGCCCTCCTAGCGGGGGGGACAATGAGCAGTTCTTC. Protein: CASSPPSGGDNEQFF.

The chain's CDR3 is CASSYSTSNEQFF. The CDR3 nucleotides are TGTGCCAGCAGTTACTCGACTAGCAATGAGCAGTTCTTC. The chain joins TRBV6-5 to TRBJ2-1; D might be TRBD2 (6 bases). The CDR3 is made up of 13 amino acids. V dropped 0 bases and J dropped 6 bases, with 6 bases sitting between them. Germline-derived CDR1 and CDR2 are MNHEY and SVGAGI.

This chain connects TRBV7-2 to TRBJ1-4; weak D call: TRBD1 (6 bases). Germline V gene sequence: CDR1 SGHTA, CDR2 FQGNSA. Trimming pared 2 bases from V and 7 bases from J, leaving 14 bases between. The CDR3 spans 15 residues. The CDR3 bases are TGTGCCAGCAGCTTATTGGGGGGGCGAGGTGAAAAACTGTTTTTT. Its protein is CASSLLGGRGEKLFF.

The V and J genes are TRBV18 and TRBJ2-1, with D perhaps TRBD1 (5 bases). The V end lost 3 bases, the J end lost 6 bases, and 9 bases lay between the germline ends. The CDR3 covers 13 residues. Germline V CDR1 and CDR2: KGHSH, LQKENI. The CDR3 DNA reads as TGTGCCAGCTCACCTGGACAAGTCAATGAGCAGTTCTTC. It encodes CASSPGQVNEQFF.

This chain links TRBV2 with TRBJ2-7; tentatively, D is TRBD2 (6 bases). V lost 7 bases and J 2 bases, leaving 15 bases between the germline ends. The CDR3 consists of 14 residues. Germline CDR1 is SNHLY and CDR2 is FYNNEI. Here the CDR3 DNA reads TGTGCCAGCAAGCAGGAGGGAGTACCCTACGAGCAGTACTTC. Its protein is CASKQEGVPYEQYF.

This chain uses TRBV9 with TRBJ1-1; D is undetermined. V was pared by 4 bases and J by 1 base, with 17 bases between. CDR3 length equals 16 residues. In germline, CDR1 is SGDLS, CDR2 YYNGEE. CDR3 sequence: CASSPPGRRANTEAFF. In DNA form, the CDR3 reads TGTGCCAGCAGCCCGCCGGGTAGGAGGGCGAACACTGAAGCTTTCTTT.

V is TRBV5-6 and J is TRBJ1-1; 8 nucleotides line up with TRBD1. The germline V gene has CDR1 SGHDT and CDR2 YYEEEE. The CDR3 has 13 amino acids. V gave up 4 bases and J gave up 4 bases; unmatched junction bases: 3. DNA of the CDR3: TGTGCCAGCAGCCGGACAGGGCTCACTGAAGCTTTCTTT. Translated: CASSRTGLTEAFF.

V gene TRBV27 combines with J gene TRBJ1-1; D is possibly TRBD1 (5 bases). Germline CDR1 MNHEY, CDR2 SMNVEV (reference sequence). This CDR3 region has 19 residues. Trimming pared 7 bases from V and 1 base from J, leaving 28 bases between. The CDR3, as DNA: TGTGCCAGCATCCCCTTCAGCGGGGTAAACCTCGGGGGGAACACTGAAGCTTTCTTT. It is translated as CASIPFSGVNLGGNTEAFF.

This chain links TRBV6-5 with TRBJ2-7; TRBD2 matches 11 bases. The J segment lost 7 bases and the V segment lost 2 bases, leaving 10 bases of the junction unmatched. CDR1 is MNHEY, CDR2 SVGAGI, per germline. This CDR3 is 16 amino acids long. CDR3 bases: TGTGCCAGCAGTTACGGGACTAGCGGCAAGACGGGAGAGCAGTACTTC. This translates into CASSYGTSGKTGEQYF.

This chain links TRBV18 with TRBJ2-7; 10 bases line up with TRBD2. This CDR3 has 15 residues. V shed 4 bases and J 2 bases; nucleotides not matched to a gene: 5. Germline V gene sequence: CDR1 KGHSH, CDR2 LQKENI. In nucleotides, the CDR3 is TGTGCCAGCTCACTGACTAGCGGGTATGCCTACGAGCAGTACTTC. Encoded protein: CASSLTSGYAYEQYF.

The chain couples TRBV5-6 to TRBJ1-1; maybe TRBD1 (6 bases). Deletions cut 4 bases from V and 3 bases from J, with 16 bases between. This CDR3 contains 15 residues. Germline loops: CDR1 SGHDT, CDR2 YYEEEE. CDR3 DNA: TGTGCCAGCAGCCCAACACAGGGTGCGGACACTGAAGCTTTCTTT. Its protein product is CASSPTQGADTEAFF. Complete variable domain (other parts from reference TRBV5-6 and TRBJ1-1): DAGVTQSPTHLIKTRGQQVTLRCSPKSGHDTVSWYQQALGQGPQFIFQYYEEEERQRGNFPDRFSGHQFPNYSSELNVNALLLGDSALYLCASSPTQGADTEAFFGQGTRLTVV.

The rearrangement links TRBV11-2 to TRBJ2-7, with D possibly TRBD1 on 6 matching bases. Per germline, CDR1 SGHAT and CDR2 FQNNGV. This CDR3 region has 13 residues. V shed 6 bases and J shed 6 bases, with 15 bases lying between them. The CDR3 protein is CASSFGGLSEQYF. The CDR3 region has the DNA TGTGCCAGCAGTTTTGGGGGCTTGAGCGAGCAGTACTTC.

DNA of the CDR3: TGTGCCAGCAGTAGGCAAAAGCGGTACGAGCAGTACTTC. Its protein product is CASSRQKRYEQYF. The V call is TRBV6-5, the J call TRBJ2-7; D is possibly TRBD2 (5 bases). Trimming removed 5 bases at V and 4 bases at J, with 12 bases between. This CDR3 has 13 residues. The germline V gene encodes CDR1 MNHEY and CDR2 SVGAGI.

This chain joins TRBV7-3 and TRBJ2-3; weak D call: TRBD2 (5 bases). V lost 2 bases to trimming and J lost 2 bases, with 11 bases between them. The germline CDR1 and CDR2 sequences are SGHTA and FQGTGA. The CDR3 is 15 amino acids. The CDR3 is CASSLGLPNTDTQYF. The CDR3 DNA sequence: TGTGCCAGCAGCTTAGGACTCCCGAACACAGATACGCAGTATTTT. Based on the CDR3 plus reference TRBV7-3 and TRBJ2-3, the full variable domain is GAGVSQTPSNKVTEKGKYVELRCDPISGHTALYWYRQSLGQGPEFLIYFQGTGAADDSGLPNDRFFAVRPEGSVSTLKIQRTERGDSAVYLCASSLGLPNTDTQYFGPGTRLTVL.

The genes are TRBV5-6 and TRBJ1-3; TRBD1 matches at 7 bases. This CDR3 has 16 residues. Trimming took 3 bases from V and 0 from J; bases not matched to a gene: 6. The germline V gene encodes CDR1 SGHDT and CDR2 YYEEEE. In nucleotides, the CDR3 is TGTGCCAGCAGCTCGACAGGGATTTACTCTGGAAACACCATATATTTT. Translation gives CASSSTGIYSGNTIYF.

The V gene is TRBV19, the J gene TRBJ2-2, with D possibly matching TRBD2 (5 bases). Germline V gene data show CDR1 as LNHDA and CDR2 as SQIVND (reference sequence). The CDR3 runs to 14 residues. V lost 5 bases to trimming and J lost 1 base, with 8 bases between them. CDR3 loop: CASSRGWNTGELFF. CDR3 DNA: TGTGCCAGTAGTCGGGGATGGAACACCGGGGAGCTGTTTTTT.

The chain combines TRBV19 with TRBJ1-1, with unresolved D. The CDR3 has 11 residues. The germline CDR1 and CDR2 sequences are LNHDA and SQIVND (reference sequence). Trimming left V 9 bases short and J 1 base short, with 6 bases between. CDR3 amino acids: CAREANTEAFF. The CDR3 DNA follows: TGTGCCAGGGAGGCGAACACTGAAGCTTTCTTT.

This chain links TRBV6-5 with TRBJ1-4; D is uncertain. Between the trimmed V and J ends, which lost 8 bases and 4 bases, there was a span of 17 bases. Germline CDR1 MNHEY, CDR2 SVGAGI. CDR3 length: 15 residues. CDR3: CASGDGGIYNEKLFF. CDR3 sequence (DNA): TGTGCCAGCGGCGACGGAGGGATATATAATGAAAAACTGTTTTTT.

The genes are TRBV4-2 and TRBJ2-1; TRBD2 aligns across 10 bases. The V and J ends lost 4 bases and 15 bases, in that order; junction bases with no gene match: 9. Germline values: CDR1 LGHNA, CDR2 YNFKEQ. This CDR3 comprises 13 residues. CDR3 loop: CASSPLAGALLFF. In DNA, the CDR3 is TGTGCCAGCAGCCCCCTAGCGGGGGCCCTTCTGTTCTTC.

The chain joins TRBV6-5 to TRBJ2-7; TRBD2 matches at 8 bases. This CDR3 contains 15 residues. Trimming removed 5 bases from V and 2 bases from J; junction bases left unmatched: 8. Germline CDR1 MNHEY, CDR2 SVGAGI. The CDR3 spells CASSTPSGGAYEQYF. The CDR3 coding sequence is TGTGCCAGCAGTACCCCCAGCGGGGGTGCCTACGAGCAGTACTTC.